The 20 T cell receptor beta chains below were found in one sample sequenced in a study of T cells in Graves' hyperthyroidism and ophthalmopathy. RNA transcripts served as the template for amplifying TCR beta CDR3 regions. When the TCR CDR3 underwent first-round RT-PCR, the HTBI primer set was used. Each CDR3 protein is one row after TCRdb ran MiXCR on the multiplex PCR reads. Among around 350,000 distinct CDR3 sequences, 13% to 15% were seen once, and the ten largest hold about 21%. Sequencing used blood. The receptors stem from a woman in her sixties with Graves' ophthalmopathy.

This clonotype was counted ten times or more. This chain joins TRBV7-3 and TRBJ2-1; unclear D gene. There are 15 residues in the CDR3. Germline V gene sequence: CDR1 SGHTA, CDR2 FQGTGA. Trimming stripped 3 bases from V and 0 bases from J, with 9 bases between. CDR3 sequence (DNA): TGTGCCAGCAGCTTGTGGAAGAGCTCCTACAATGAGCAGTTCTTC. Its translation: CASSLWKSSYNEQFF.

This clonotype was recorded many times. This rearrangement joins TRBV2 to TRBJ2-2; D remains ambiguous. The CDR3 extends over 13 amino acids. V lost 6 bases and J 3 bases, leaving 8 bases between the germline ends. The germline gives CDR1 SNHLY, CDR2 FYNNEI. CDR3 loop: CASRLEHTGELFF. For the CDR3, the DNA is TGTGCCAGCAGGCTAGAGCACACCGGGGAGCTGTTTTTT.

This clonotype was recorded many times. The rearrangement uses TRBV28 and TRBJ1-5; no definite D call. Trimming pared 2 bases from V and 5 bases from J, leaving 7 bases between. The CDR3 contains 13 residues. Germline V gives CDR1 MDHEN, CDR2 SYDVKM. CDR3 protein: CASSLQGYQPQHF. For the CDR3, the DNA is TGTGCCAGCAGTTTACAAGGGTATCAGCCCCAGCATTTT.

As concerns this clonotype: This may be a read error: a much more frequent sequence differs by one nucleotide. This sequence joins TRBV28 and TRBJ2-7, with 12 bases aligning to TRBD1. The CDR3 has 15 residues. After removal of 1 base from V and 8 bases from J, the junction contained 6 bases not matched to a gene. CDR1 and CDR2 (germline): MDHEN, SYDVKM. In DNA, the CDR3 is TGTGCCAGCAGTTTATCTGGGACAGGGGGCAACAAGCAGTACTTC. Translation: CASSLSGTGGNKQYF.

The sample holds many counts of this clonotype. The rearrangement joins TRBV6-1 to TRBJ2-7, with 13 bases that match TRBD2. Germline V CDR1 and CDR2: MNHNS, SASEGT. J gave up 3 bases and V 4 bases, and 3 bases lay outside the gene matches. CDR3 length: 15 amino acids. The CDR3 nucleotides read TGTGCCAGCAGTGGAGGGACTAGCGGGGTCTACGAGCAGTACTTC. Protein: CASSGGTSGVYEQYF.

This clonotype was observed at least ten times. This chain connects TRBV27 to TRBJ2-3; 14 bases are shared with TRBD2. There are 19 residues in the CDR3. V lost 5 bases and J lost 3; bases outside the gene matches: 13. From germline, CDR1 is MNHEY and CDR2 SMNVEV (reference sequence). CDR3 DNA sequence: TGTGCCAGCAGTGAGAGTGTGACTAGCGGGAGGGCAGGAACAGATACGCAGTATTTT. Its translation is CASSESVTSGRAGTDTQYF.

At least ten counts were recorded for this clonotype. The V call is TRBV6-5, the J call TRBJ2-1, with 7 nucleotides matching TRBD2. Trimming at V came to 2 bases and at J to 7 bases, leaving 8 bases not matched to a gene. The CDR3 loop spans 15 amino acids. Looked up from germline, CDR1 is MNHEY and CDR2 is SVGAGI. The CDR3 DNA reads TGTGCCAGCAGTTACGGGGCGGGAGCTGGGAATGAGCAGTTCTTC. Its translation: CASSYGAGAGNEQFF.

The J gene is TRBJ1-5, the V gene TRBV6-1, with no clear D. Germline CDR1 and CDR2: MNHNS and SASEGT. V was shortened by 1 base and J by 7 bases, with 8 bases between the two germline ends. The CDR3 has 13 residues. CDR3 sequence: CASSEGQLQPQHF. Written as DNA, the CDR3 is TGTGCCAGCAGTGAAGGGCAGCTACAGCCCCAGCATTTT.

The V gene is TRBV6-2 or TRBV6-3, the J gene TRBJ2-7; D could derive from TRBD1 or TRBD2 (5 bases each). Trimming removed 7 bases at V and 2 bases at J, with 15 bases between. This CDR3 has 14 residues. Looked up from germline, CDR1 is MNHEY and CDR2 is SVGEGT. CDR3 residues: CASNPPGGTYEQYF. The DNA of the CDR3 is TGTGCCAGCAACCCCCCTGGGGGAACCTACGAGCAGTACTTC.

This clonotype was seen many times. The chain links TRBV11-1 to TRBJ1-3; D remains ambiguous. CDR3 size: 12 residues. Trimming shortened V by 5 bases and J by 7 bases, and 9 bases separated the two germline ends. The germline V gene has CDR1 SGHAT and CDR2 FQDESV (reference sequence). This chain's CDR3 is CASSRPGNTIYF. In DNA form, the CDR3 reads TGTGCCAGCAGCCGCCCCGGGAACACCATATATTTT.

This clonotype was observed many times. The CDR3: CSAESRAGPSSYNEQFF. In nucleotides, the CDR3 is TGCAGTGCTGAGTCCAGGGCGGGACCTAGCTCCTACAATGAGCAGTTCTTC. The V and J genes are TRBV20-1 and TRBJ2-1; D perhaps matches TRBD2 (6 bases). This CDR3 has 17 amino acids. V dropped 5 bases and J dropped 0 bases, with 20 bases sitting between them. Germline V CDR1 and CDR2: DFQATT, SNEGSKA (reference sequence).

This clonotype was picked up many times. The rearrangement links TRBV20-1 to TRBJ2-1; 10 nucleotides match TRBD2. The CDR3 spans 12 residues. V lost 4 bases and J lost 10; bases outside the gene matches: 4. Germline loops: CDR1 DFQATT, CDR2 SNEGSKA (reference sequence). CDR3 in amino acids: CSATLAGLEQFF. The CDR3 DNA reads as TGCAGTGCTACACTAGCGGGGCTAGAGCAGTTCTTC.

In its sample, this clonotype was seen a few times. CDR3 region: CASSASGRAAYEQYF. CDR3 sequence (DNA): TGTGCCAGCTCAGCTAGCGGGAGGGCCGCCTACGAGCAGTACTTC. The gene calls are TRBV18 and TRBJ2-7; 12 nucleotides align to TRBD2. The CDR3 loop spans 15 amino acids. The J segment lost 2 bases and the V segment lost 5 bases, leaving 4 bases of the junction unmatched. CDR1 is KGHSH, CDR2 LQKENI, per germline. The full variable domain, its missing parts supplied by reference TRBV18 and TRBJ2-7, is NAGVMQNPRHLVRRRGQEARLRCSPMKGHSHVYWYRQLPEEGLKFMVYLQKENIIDESGMPKERFSAEFPKEGPSILRIQQVVRGDSAAYFCASSASGRAAYEQYFGPGTRLTVT.

This clonotype has more than one count but fewer than ten. The genes are TRBV5-1 and TRBJ2-5; D is unresolved. V lost 4 bases to trimming and J lost 0 bases, with 10 bases between them. CDR3 length: 14 amino acids. Germline loops: CDR1 SGHRS, CDR2 YFSETQ. The CDR3 spells CASSAVGYQETQYF. In DNA, the CDR3 is TGCGCCAGCAGCGCGGTGGGGTACCAAGAGACCCAGTACTTC. Full variable domain (rest looked up from reference TRBV5-1 and TRBJ2-5): KAGVTQTPRYLIKTRGQQVTLSCSPISGHRSVSWYQQTPGQGLQFLFEYFSETQRNKGNFPGRFSGRQFSNSRSEMNVSTLELGDSALYLCASSAVGYQETQYFGPGTRLLVL.

Turning to this clonotype: Being one base from a much bigger clone, this may be a read error. The gene calls are TRBV6-1 and TRBJ2-1; D uncertain. The germline gives CDR1 MNHNS, CDR2 SASEGT. Trimming took off 4 bases at V and 0 bases at J, with 10 bases between the two ends. The CDR3 covers 15 residues. CDR3 in DNA: TGTGCCAGCAGTGGTCGGGCCAGCTCCTACAATGAGCAGTTCTTC. It translates to CASSGRASSYNEQFF.

This clonotype was detected only a few times. This chain connects TRBV28 to TRBJ2-7; no reliable D call. Germline V lookup: CDR1 MDHEN, CDR2 SYDVKM. The CDR3 is 14 residues long. V was clipped by 1 base and J by 3 bases, with 10 bases between them. The chain's CDR3 is CASSLLVSLYEQYF. CDR3 coding DNA: TGTGCCAGCAGTTTATTGGTTAGCCTCTACGAGCAGTACTTC.

In regard to this clonotype: A read error may explain this, as a much larger clone is one base away. J is TRBJ2-7 and V is TRBV20-1, with D tentatively TRBD2 (6 bases). Germline CDR1 and CDR2: DFQATT and SNEGSKA (reference sequence). V was cut by 6 bases and J by 6 bases, with 18 bases left in between. This CDR3 has 13 amino acids. DNA for the CDR3: TGCAGTGCCGAATACGGGAGCTATTGCGAGCAGTACTTC. Encoded protein: CSAEYGSYCEQYF.

This clonotype was seen repeatedly, ten times or more. For the CDR3, the DNA is TGCAGTGTCCCCCTTGGGACAGGGACCCTGGGCTCCTACGAGCAGTACTTC. Translating it yields CSVPLGTGTLGSYEQYF. This sequence joins TRBV20-1 and TRBJ2-7; 9 nucleotides agree with TRBD1. This CDR3 has 17 amino acids. Germline CDR1 and CDR2: DFQATT and SNEGSKA (reference sequence). Trimming at V came to 7 bases and at J to 0 bases, leaving 16 bases not matched to a gene.

This clonotype has a handful of counts. The rearrangement links TRBV6-2 or TRBV6-3 to TRBJ2-1, with 10 bases fitting TRBD2. Germline CDR1 MNHEY, CDR2 SVGEGT. The CDR3 length is 16 residues. The V segment lost 5 bases and the J segment 7 bases; nucleotides outside the gene matches: 11. The CDR3 DNA reads as TGTGCCAGCAGTCCCGGGAGCGGGAGGGCCAAGAATGAGCAGTTCTTC. This translates into CASSPGSGRAKNEQFF.

This chain joins TRBV6-2 or TRBV6-3 and TRBJ2-2; D call uncertain. The CDR3 has 15 amino acids. V lost 2 bases and J lost 1, with 8 bases in between. In germline, CDR1 is MNHEY, CDR2 SVGEGT. CDR3: CASSYRRRNTGELFF. The CDR3 DNA is TGTGCCAGCAGTTACAGGCGGAGGAACACCGGGGAGCTGTTTTTT.